The 27 T cell receptor beta chains listed next were all sequenced from one sample in a study of T cells in Graves' hyperthyroidism and ophthalmopathy. RNA transcripts gave rise to amplified TCR beta CDR3 regions. HTBI primers were employed in a first-round RT-PCR of the TCR CDR3. Via MiXCR, TCRdb re-called the multiplex PCR reads, giving one row per CDR3 protein. The top ten hold about 7.8% of the sample, which has a few hundred thousand distinct CDR3 sequences, 46% seen once. The material sequenced was peripheral blood or thyroid tissue (not recorded which). The source of these receptors is a woman aged 18-29 years with Graves' hyperthyroidism.

This clonotype has a handful of counts. The rearrangement links TRBV20-1 to TRBJ2-5; weak D call: TRBD2 (5 bases). Germline V gene sequence: CDR1 DFQATT, CDR2 SNEGSKA (reference sequence). Trimming took off 3 bases at V and 9 bases at J, with 17 bases between the two ends. The CDR3 is 13 amino acids. This chain's CDR3 is CSARRAATGSQYF. CDR3 DNA sequence: TGCAGTGCTAGGAGGGCGGCAACGGGGTCCCAGTACTTC.

The chain links TRBV9 to TRBJ2-7; a weak D match, TRBD2 (6 bases). Germline CDR1 reads SGDLS; CDR2 reads YYNGEE. The V end lost 4 bases, the J end lost 3 bases, and 23 bases lay between the germline ends. The CDR3 has 17 amino acids. This CDR3 reads CASSLDVGTPPHYEQYF. As DNA, the CDR3 is TGTGCCAGCAGCTTGGACGTCGGGACTCCTCCCCACTACGAGCAGTACTTC.

This clonotype has only a few counts. One end of the junction varies from germline; a read error may be responsible. V usage is TRBV9 and J usage is TRBJ2-7; 8 positions match TRBD1. The length of the CDR3 is 12 residues. Per the germline V gene, CDR1 is SGDLS and CDR2 is YYNGEE. CDR3 loop: CASSSLPGQAFF. The CDR3 region has the DNA TGTGCCAGCAGCTCATTACCGGGACAGGCCTTTTTC. The full variable domain, with the rest looked up from reference TRBV9 and TRBJ2-7, is DSGVTQTPKHLITATGQRVTLRCSPRSGDLSVYWYQQSLDQGLQFLIQYYNGEERAKGNILERFSAQQFPDLHSELNLSSLELGDSALYFCASSSLPGQAFFGPGTRLTVT.

The chain couples TRBV11-1 to TRBJ1-3; D remains unclear. Germline V gives CDR1 SGHAT, CDR2 FQDESV (reference sequence). CDR3 length: 15 amino acids. V was shortened by 8 bases and J by 4 bases, with 18 bases between the two germline ends. CDR3 sequence reads: CASSPPMEFGNTIYF. The CDR3 DNA reads TGTGCCAGCTCACCACCTATGGAGTTCGGAAACACCATATATTTT.

This clonotype was detected only once. The chain couples TRBV3-1 to TRBJ1-2; maybe TRBD1 (6 bases). The germline V gene encodes CDR1 LGHDT and CDR2 YNNKEL (reference sequence). The CDR3 is made up of 14 amino acids. V dropped 2 bases and J dropped 8 bases, with 15 bases sitting between them. CDR3 protein: CASSQTQGEEGYTF. DNA of the CDR3: TGTGCCAGCAGCCAAACACAGGGAGAAGAAGGCTACACCTTC.

The CDR3 DNA reads TGTGCCACCAGCAGCTTGGTCGCCAGTTACGAGCAGTACTTC. Residues: CATSSLVASYEQYF. The V and J genes are TRBV15 and TRBJ2-7; no definite D call. Germline values: CDR1 LNHNV, CDR2 YYDKDF (reference sequence). The CDR3 sequence is 14 residues long. V gave up 3 bases and J gave up 4 bases, with 13 bases separating them.

CDR3 coding DNA: TGCAGCGTTGAGTCAGGGGAAGCTGGGGCCAACGTCCTGACTTTC. As protein: CSVESGEAGANVLTF. The V gene is TRBV29-1, the J gene TRBJ2-6, with D possibly TRBD1 on 6 matching bases. Germline CDR1 and CDR2: SQVTM and ANQGSEA. The CDR3 is 15 amino acids. The V gene lost 3 bases and the J gene lost 2 bases, with 11 bases spanning the gap.

This clonotype was observed at least ten times. At one boundary the junction diverges from the germline segment, which might be a read error. The chain employs TRBV10-3 and TRBJ2-7; 11 bases match TRBD2. In germline, CDR1 is ENHRY, CDR2 SYGVKD. This CDR3 has 15 amino acids. The CDR3 loop reads CASSARTSGSYEQYF. The CDR3 coding sequence is TGTGCCAGCAGTGCGCGGACTAGCGGGTCCTACGAGCAGTACTTC.

V is TRBV7-3 and J is TRBJ1-1; the D gene is possibly TRBD1 (5 bases). Germline CDR1 SGHTA, CDR2 FQGTGA. The V and J ends lost 0 bases and 4 bases respectively, with 12 bases between them. The CDR3 is made up of 15 amino acids. Here the CDR3 reads CASSLTTGSGTEAFF. The DNA for the CDR3 is TGTGCCAGCAGCTTAACTACAGGATCGGGCACTGAAGCTTTCTTT.

In this sample, this clonotype turned up a few times. The chain is built from TRBV2 and TRBJ1-5; the D gene is possibly TRBD1 (6 bases). CDR1 and CDR2 from the germline V gene are SNHLY and FYNNEI. This CDR3 region has 14 residues. Trimming took 5 bases from V and 3 from J, leaving 11 bases between them. This chain's CDR3 is CASSFNRDNQPQHF. The CDR3 region has the DNA TGTGCCAGCAGTTTTAACAGGGACAATCAGCCCCAGCATTTT.

This clonotype was recorded at least ten times. J is TRBJ1-2 and V is TRBV10-3, with a tentative D call TRBD1 (5 bases). V lost 0 bases and J 9 bases, leaving 14 bases between the germline ends. This CDR3 has 14 amino acids. Germline lookup yields CDR1 ENHRY and CDR2 SYGVKD. CDR3 bases: TGTGCCATCAGTGAGTCGAGGGACTTTGTGCGCTACACCTTC. The encoded protein is CAISESRDFVRYTF.

Concerning this clonotype itself: The germline gene is not matched at one end of the junction; a read error may be the cause. The chain carries TRBV24-1 and TRBJ1-5; D remains ambiguous. The length of the CDR3 is 13 residues. Germline CDR1 reads KGHDR; CDR2 reads SFDVKD. The CDR3 is CATSDNGNRPQHF. As DNA, the CDR3 is TGTGCCACCAGTGATAACGGTAATCGGCCCCAGCATTTT.

The chain combines TRBV12-3 or TRBV12-4 with TRBJ1-1; D remains unclear. V shed 6 bases and J shed 1 base, with 9 bases lying between them. There are 13 residues in the CDR3. The CDR3 is CASSHRTNTEAFF. The CDR3 nucleotides read TGTGCCAGCAGCCACAGAACGAACACTGAAGCTTTCTTT.

This clonotype was counted a few times. J is TRBJ1-5 and V is TRBV9, with a tentative D call TRBD1 (5 bases). Germline CDR1 and CDR2: SGDLS and YYNGEE. The V and J ends lost 6 bases and 9 bases respectively, with 10 bases between them. The CDR3 spans 11 residues. The CDR3 nucleotides are TGTGCCAGCACCCCCGGGGGGCCCCAGCATTTT. Protein product: CASTPGGPQHF.

This clonotype was observed a handful of times. The genes are TRBV6-2 or TRBV6-3 and TRBJ1-2; TRBD1 is a possible D gene (5 bases). This CDR3 has 14 amino acids. V lost 0 bases and J 0 bases, leaving 5 bases between the germline ends. The germline CDR1 and CDR2 sequences are MNHEY and SVGEGT. Here the CDR3 DNA reads TGTGCCAGCAGTTACTCGACAGCTAACTATGGCTACACCTTC. It encodes CASSYSTANYGYTF.

V and J are TRBV7-9 and TRBJ2-7, with D possibly TRBD1 on 5 matching bases. V was trimmed by 5 bases and J by 4 bases, leaving 12 bases between them. The CDR3 consists of 13 residues. Per the germline V gene, CDR1 is SEHNR and CDR2 is FQNEAQ (reference sequence). CDR3: CASSKPGFYEQYF. CDR3 in DNA: TGTGCCAGCAGCAAACCAGGGTTTTACGAGCAGTACTTC.

A note on this clonotype: Relative to the germline gene, one junction end is altered; a read error may explain this. The CDR3 here is CASSQGAASSYEQYF. In nucleotides, the CDR3 is TGCGCCAGCAGCCAAGGGGCGGCAAGCTCCTACGAGCAGTACTTC. The rearrangement joins TRBV7-9 to TRBJ2-7, with D perhaps TRBD1 (5 bases). The V gene's germline CDR1 is SEHNR and CDR2 FQNEAQ (reference sequence). The CDR3 contains 15 residues.

In this sample, this clonotype turned up many times. The genes are TRBV7-9 and TRBJ1-2, with D perhaps matching TRBD1 (6 bases). The V gene's germline CDR1 is SEHNR and CDR2 FQNEAQ (reference sequence). CDR3 length: 13 amino acids. V was cut by 5 bases and J by 8 bases, with 15 bases left in between. CDR3 in amino acids: CASSKRQDSGYTF. CDR3 coding DNA: TGTGCCAGCAGCAAGCGACAGGACAGCGGCTACACCTTC.

The chain employs TRBV10-3 and TRBJ1-5; 9 bases match TRBD1. Per germline, CDR1 ENHRY and CDR2 SYGVKD. The CDR3 extends over 16 amino acids. V trimming: 4 bases; J trimming: 4 bases; junction bases outside the gene matches: 8. In DNA, the CDR3 is TGTGCCATCAGTGCCGGGACAGGGAGGTGGAATCAGCCCCAGCATTTT. This codes for CAISAGTGRWNQPQHF.

The J gene is TRBJ1-5, the V gene TRBV7-6; maybe TRBD1 (5 bases). The CDR3 covers 14 residues. Germline V gene data show CDR1 as SGHVS and CDR2 as FNYEAQ. V lost 5 bases to trimming and J lost 6 bases, with 14 bases between them. The CDR3 nucleotides are TGTGCCAGCAGCCCACGGGGGGGTTTTCAGCCCCAGCATTTT. This codes for CASSPRGGFQPQHF.

V usage is TRBV7-9 and J usage is TRBJ2-1, with 8 nucleotides matching TRBD2. The CDR3 is made up of 15 amino acids. V shed 5 bases and J 2 bases; nucleotides not matched to a gene: 5. Germline assignment: CDR1 SEHNR and CDR2 FQNEAQ (reference sequence). CDR3 DNA: TGTGCCAGCAGCGGCACTAGCGGAACCTACAATGAGCAGTTCTTC. Translated, it gives CASSGTSGTYNEQFF.

The chain combines TRBV13 with TRBJ1-2; the D is unclear. The germline V gene encodes CDR1 PRHDT and CDR2 FYEKMQ (reference sequence). The V gene lost 0 bases and the J gene lost 6 bases, with 8 bases spanning the gap. CDR3 length: 13 residues. This chain's CDR3 is CASSLGTSDGYTF. The CDR3 bases are TGTGCCAGCAGCTTAGGGACGAGTGATGGCTACACCTTC.

This clonotype appeared many times. The chain recombines TRBV25-1 with TRBJ2-5; 10 bases match TRBD1. CDR3 length: 14 residues. Looked up from germline, CDR1 is MGHDK and CDR2 is SYGVNS. The V segment lost 8 bases and the J segment 7 bases; nucleotides outside the gene matches: 10. Here the CDR3 reads CASGDRGRRLTQYF. CDR3 in DNA: TGTGCCAGCGGGGACAGGGGCCGCAGGTTGACCCAGTACTTC.

This clonotype was picked up many times. The chain uses TRBV7-9 and TRBJ2-5; possible D gene TRBD1, 6 bases. This CDR3 is built from 13 residues. The germline V gene has CDR1 SEHNR and CDR2 FQNEAQ (reference sequence). Trimming stripped 5 bases from V and 7 bases from J, with 14 bases between. The CDR3 DNA sequence: TGTGCCAGCAGCAGACAGGACGGCGGGACCCAGTACTTC. This gives the protein CASSRQDGGTQYF.

The rearrangement uses TRBV20-1 and TRBJ2-5; 13 bases align to TRBD2. Germline V gene data show CDR1 as DFQATT and CDR2 as SNEGSKA (reference sequence). The CDR3 loop spans 15 amino acids. With 0 bases clipped from V and 7 bases from J, the junction kept 5 bases outside the gene matches. The CDR3 here is CSARDLRLAGGTQYF. CDR3 in DNA: TGCAGTGCTAGAGACCTTCGACTAGCGGGAGGGACCCAGTACTTC.

This chain links TRBV4-1 with TRBJ2-2, with 10 bases lining up with TRBD2. Germline CDR1 and CDR2: MGHRA and YSYEKL. Losses at the gene ends were 3 bases for V and 11 bases for J; bases not matched to a gene: 12. The CDR3 spans 16 residues. The CDR3 protein is CASSQGLAPVLEELFF. The CDR3 DNA follows: TGCGCCAGCAGCCAGGGACTAGCGCCCGTTTTGGAAGAGCTGTTTTTT.

The table lists this clonotype with a few counts. This sequence joins TRBV10-3 and TRBJ2-7; 8 bases align to TRBD1. V gave up 10 bases and J gave up 1 base; unmatched junction bases: 15. The germline V gene has CDR1 ENHRY and CDR2 SYGVKD. The CDR3 runs 16 residues. The chain's CDR3 is CATNGHRDRFSYEQYF. The CDR3 DNA sequence: TGTGCCACGAACGGTCACCGGGACAGGTTTTCCTACGAGCAGTACTTC.